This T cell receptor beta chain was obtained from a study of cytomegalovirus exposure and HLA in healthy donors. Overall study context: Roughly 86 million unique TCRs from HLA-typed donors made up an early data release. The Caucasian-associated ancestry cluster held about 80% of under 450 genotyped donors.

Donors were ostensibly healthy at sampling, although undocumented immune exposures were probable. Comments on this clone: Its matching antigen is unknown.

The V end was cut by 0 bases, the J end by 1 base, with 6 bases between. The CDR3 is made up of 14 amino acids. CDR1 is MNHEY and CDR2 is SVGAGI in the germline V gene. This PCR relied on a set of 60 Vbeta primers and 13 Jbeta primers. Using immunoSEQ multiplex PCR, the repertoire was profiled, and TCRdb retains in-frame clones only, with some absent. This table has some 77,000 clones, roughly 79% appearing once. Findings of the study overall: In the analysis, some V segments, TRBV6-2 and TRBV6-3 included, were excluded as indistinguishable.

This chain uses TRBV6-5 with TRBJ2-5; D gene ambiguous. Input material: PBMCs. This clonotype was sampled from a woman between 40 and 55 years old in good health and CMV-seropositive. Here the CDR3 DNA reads TGTGCCAGCAGTTACTCCAGTTTCCAAGAGACCCAGTACTTC. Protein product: CASSYSSFQETQYF.